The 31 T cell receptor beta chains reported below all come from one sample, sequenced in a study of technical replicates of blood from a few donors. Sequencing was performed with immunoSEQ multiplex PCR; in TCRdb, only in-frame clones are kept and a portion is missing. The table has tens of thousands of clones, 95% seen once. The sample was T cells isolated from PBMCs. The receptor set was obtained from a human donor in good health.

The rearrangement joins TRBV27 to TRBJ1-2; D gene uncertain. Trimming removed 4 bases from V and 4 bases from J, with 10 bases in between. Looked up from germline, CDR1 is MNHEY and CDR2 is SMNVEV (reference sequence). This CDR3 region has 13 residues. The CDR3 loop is CASSSSAFYGYTF. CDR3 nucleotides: TGTGCCAGCAGTTCCTCAGCGTTCTATGGCTACACCTTC.

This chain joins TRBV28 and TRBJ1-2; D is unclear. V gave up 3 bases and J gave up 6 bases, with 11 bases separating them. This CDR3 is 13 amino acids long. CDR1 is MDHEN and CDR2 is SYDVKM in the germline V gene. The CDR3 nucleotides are TGTGCCAGCAGTTTTTTGGGCAGTAATGGCTACACCTTC. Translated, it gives CASSFLGSNGYTF.

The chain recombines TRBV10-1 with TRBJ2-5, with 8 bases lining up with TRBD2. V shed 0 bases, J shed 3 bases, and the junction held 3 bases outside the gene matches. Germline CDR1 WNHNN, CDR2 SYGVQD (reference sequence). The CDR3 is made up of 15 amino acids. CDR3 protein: CASSESKAGEETQYF. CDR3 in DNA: TGCGCCAGCAGTGAGTCCAAAGCGGGGGAAGAGACCCAGTACTTC.

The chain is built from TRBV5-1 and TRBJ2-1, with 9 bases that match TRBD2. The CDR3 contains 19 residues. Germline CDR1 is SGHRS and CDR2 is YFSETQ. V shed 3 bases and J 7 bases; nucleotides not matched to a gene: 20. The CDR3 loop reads CASSSPLPISGSRVNEQFF. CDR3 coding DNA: TGCGCCAGCAGCTCCCCACTCCCCATTAGCGGGAGTAGGGTTAATGAGCAGTTCTTC.

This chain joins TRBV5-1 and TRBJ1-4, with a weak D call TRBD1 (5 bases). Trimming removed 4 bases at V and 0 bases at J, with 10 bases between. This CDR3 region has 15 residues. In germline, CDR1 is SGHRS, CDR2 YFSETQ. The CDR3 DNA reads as TGCGCCAGCAGCCCGGACACGACAACTAATGAAAAACTGTTTTTT. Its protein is CASSPDTTTNEKLFF.

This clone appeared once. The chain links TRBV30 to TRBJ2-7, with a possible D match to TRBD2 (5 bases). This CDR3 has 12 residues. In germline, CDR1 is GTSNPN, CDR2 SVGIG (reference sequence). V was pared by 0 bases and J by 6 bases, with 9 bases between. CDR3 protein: CAWSVRTREQYF. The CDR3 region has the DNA TGTGCCTGGAGTGTAAGGACTCGCGAGCAGTACTTC.

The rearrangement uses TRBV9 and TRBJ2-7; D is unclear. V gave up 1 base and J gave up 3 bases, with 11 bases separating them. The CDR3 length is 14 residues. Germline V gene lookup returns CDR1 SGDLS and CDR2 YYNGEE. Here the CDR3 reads CASSVSTTFYEQYF. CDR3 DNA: TGTGCCAGCAGCGTATCAACTACCTTCTACGAGCAGTACTTC.

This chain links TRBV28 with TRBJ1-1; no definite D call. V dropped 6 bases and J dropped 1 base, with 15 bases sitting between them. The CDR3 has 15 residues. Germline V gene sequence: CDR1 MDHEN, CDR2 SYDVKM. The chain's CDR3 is CASRLSSGGNTEAFF. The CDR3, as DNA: TGTGCCAGCAGGTTAAGCTCGGGAGGGAACACTGAAGCTTTCTTT.

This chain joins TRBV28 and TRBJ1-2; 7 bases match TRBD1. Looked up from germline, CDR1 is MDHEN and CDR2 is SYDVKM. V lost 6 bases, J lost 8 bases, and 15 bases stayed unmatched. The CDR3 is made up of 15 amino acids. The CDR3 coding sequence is TGTGCCAGCAGGGAGGGGGCTGCTGGCCTAGAAGGCTACACCTTC. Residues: CASREGAAGLEGYTF.

CDR3 region: CASSFAGLAGEEQYF. The CDR3 DNA reads TGTGCCAGCAGTTTCGCTGGACTAGCGGGAGAGGAACAGTACTTC. The chain links TRBV27 to TRBJ2-7; 13 bases are a match to TRBD2. CDR3 length: 15 residues. Per the germline V gene, CDR1 is MNHEY and CDR2 is SMNVEV (reference sequence). V lost 3 bases, J lost 10 bases, and 9 bases stayed unmatched.

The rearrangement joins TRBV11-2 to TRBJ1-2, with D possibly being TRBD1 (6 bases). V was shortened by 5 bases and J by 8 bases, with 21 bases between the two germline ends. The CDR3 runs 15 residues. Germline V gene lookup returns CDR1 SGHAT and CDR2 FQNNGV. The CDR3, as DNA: TGTGCCAGCAGCGGAACCCTCTTACAGGGTTCGGGCTACACCTTC. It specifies CASSGTLLQGSGYTF.

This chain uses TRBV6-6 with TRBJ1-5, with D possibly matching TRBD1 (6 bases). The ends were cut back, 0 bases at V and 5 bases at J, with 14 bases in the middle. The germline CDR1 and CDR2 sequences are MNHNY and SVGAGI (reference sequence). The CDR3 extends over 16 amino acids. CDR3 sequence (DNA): TGTGCCAGCAGTTACTCGTTAAGCGGGGGCCATCAGCCCCAGCATTTT. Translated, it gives CASSYSLSGGHQPQHF.

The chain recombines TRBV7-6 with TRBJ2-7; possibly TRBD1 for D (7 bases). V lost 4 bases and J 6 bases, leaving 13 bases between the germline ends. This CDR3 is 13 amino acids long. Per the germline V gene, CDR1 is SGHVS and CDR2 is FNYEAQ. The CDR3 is CASSSTRDSEQYF. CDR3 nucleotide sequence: TGTGCCAGCAGCTCTACGCGGGACAGCGAGCAGTACTTC. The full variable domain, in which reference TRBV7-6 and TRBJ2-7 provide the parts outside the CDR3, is GAGVSQSPRYKVTKRGQDVALRCDPISGHVSLYWYRQALGQGPEFLTYFNYEAQQDKSGLPNDRFSAERPEGSISTLTIQRTEQRDSAMYRCASSSTRDSEQYFGPGTRLTVT.

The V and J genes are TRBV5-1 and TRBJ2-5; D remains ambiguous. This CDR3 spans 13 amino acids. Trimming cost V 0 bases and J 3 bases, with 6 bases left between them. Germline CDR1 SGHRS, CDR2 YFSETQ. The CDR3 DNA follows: TGCGCCAGCAGCTTGGGGCAGAAAGAGACCCAGTACTTC. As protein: CASSLGQKETQYF. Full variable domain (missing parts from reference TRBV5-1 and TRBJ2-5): KAGVTQTPRYLIKTRGQQVTLSCSPISGHRSVSWYQQTPGQGLQFLFEYFSETQRNKGNFPGRFSGRQFSNSRSEMNVSTLELGDSALYLCASSLGQKETQYFGPGTRLLVL.

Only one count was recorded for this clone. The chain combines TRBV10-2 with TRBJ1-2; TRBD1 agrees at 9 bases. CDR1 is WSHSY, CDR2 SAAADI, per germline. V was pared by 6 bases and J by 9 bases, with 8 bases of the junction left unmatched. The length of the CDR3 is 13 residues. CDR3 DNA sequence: TGCGCCAGCAGGGGTGACAGGGGGGATCGCTACACCTTC. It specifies CASRGDRGDRYTF.

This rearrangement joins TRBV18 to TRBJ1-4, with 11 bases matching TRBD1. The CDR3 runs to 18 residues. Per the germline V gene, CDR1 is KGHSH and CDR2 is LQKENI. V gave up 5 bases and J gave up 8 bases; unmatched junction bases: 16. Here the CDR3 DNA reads TGTGCCAGCTCATTCCAACCGCGGACAGGGGGCAGGGAGGAAAAACTGTTTTTT. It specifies CASSFQPRTGGREEKLFF. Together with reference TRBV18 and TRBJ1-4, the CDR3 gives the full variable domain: NAGVMQNPRHLVRRRGQEARLRCSPMKGHSHVYWYRQLPEEGLKFMVYLQKENIIDESGMPKERFSAEFPKEGPSILRIQQVVRGDSAAYFCASSFQPRTGGREEKLFFGSGTQLSVL.

CDR3 loop: CASSSLTGSSYEQYF. The CDR3 coding sequence is TGCGCCAGCAGCTCGCTGACGGGGAGCTCCTACGAGCAGTACTTC. This chain links TRBV5-1 with TRBJ2-7; D is possibly TRBD2 (5 bases). Trimming cost V 3 bases and J 0 bases, with 13 bases left between them. CDR3 length: 15 amino acids. Looked up from germline, CDR1 is SGHRS and CDR2 is YFSETQ.

The DNA for the CDR3 is TGTGCCAGCAGCCATCCCACCCTCGCCGGGGGGCCAAATGTTGAGCAGTTCTTC. It yields the protein CASSHPTLAGGPNVEQFF. The J gene is TRBJ2-1, the V gene TRBV14, with D possibly TRBD2 on 7 matching bases. V dropped 3 bases and J dropped 9 bases, with 27 bases sitting between them. There are 18 residues in the CDR3. CDR1 and CDR2 (germline): SGHDN, FVKESK.

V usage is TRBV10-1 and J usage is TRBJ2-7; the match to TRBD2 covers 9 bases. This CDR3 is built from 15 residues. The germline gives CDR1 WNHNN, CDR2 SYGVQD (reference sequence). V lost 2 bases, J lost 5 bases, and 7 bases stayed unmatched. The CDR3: CASSERLAGVDEQYF. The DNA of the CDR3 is TGCGCCAGCAGTGAGCGTTTAGCGGGAGTCGACGAGCAGTACTTC.

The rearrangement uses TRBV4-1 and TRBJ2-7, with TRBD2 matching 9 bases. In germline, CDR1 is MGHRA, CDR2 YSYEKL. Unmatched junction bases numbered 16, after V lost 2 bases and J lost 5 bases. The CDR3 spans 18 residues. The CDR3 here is CASSQQIGYSGRRDEQYF. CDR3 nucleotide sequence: TGCGCCAGCAGCCAACAGATTGGTTATAGCGGGAGAAGGGACGAGCAGTACTTC.

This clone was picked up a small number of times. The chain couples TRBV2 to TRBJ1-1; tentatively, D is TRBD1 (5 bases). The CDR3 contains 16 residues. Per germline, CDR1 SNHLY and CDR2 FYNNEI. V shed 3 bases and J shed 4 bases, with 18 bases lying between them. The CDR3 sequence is CASSERVRTQRTEAFF. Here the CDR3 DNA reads TGTGCCAGCAGTGAGAGAGTGCGGACACAACGCACTGAAGCTTTCTTT. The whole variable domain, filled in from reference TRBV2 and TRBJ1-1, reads EPEVTQTPSHQVTQMGQEVILRCVPISNHLYFYWYRQILGQKVEFLVSFYNNEISEKSEIFDDQFSVERPDGSNFTLKIRSTKLEDSAMYFCASSERVRTQRTEAFFGQGTRLTVV.

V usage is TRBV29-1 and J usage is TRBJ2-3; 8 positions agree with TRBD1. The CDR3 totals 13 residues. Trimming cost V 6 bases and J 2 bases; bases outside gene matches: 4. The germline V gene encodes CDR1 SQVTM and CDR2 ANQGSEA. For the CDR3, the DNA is TGCAGCGTGGACAGGGCCAACACAGATACGCAGTATTTT. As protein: CSVDRANTDTQYF.

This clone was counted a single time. The CDR3 loop is CASSPRLGDRAHRAPWDTIYF. As DNA, the CDR3 is TGTGCCAGCTCACCACGACTGGGGGACAGGGCACACCGGGCCCCCTGGGACACCATATATTTT. The V call is TRBV18, the J call TRBJ1-3; 9 nucleotides agree with TRBD1. Looked up from germline, CDR1 is KGHSH and CDR2 is LQKENI. The CDR3 loop spans 21 amino acids. After removal of 1 base from V and 8 bases from J, the junction contained 24 bases not matched to a gene.

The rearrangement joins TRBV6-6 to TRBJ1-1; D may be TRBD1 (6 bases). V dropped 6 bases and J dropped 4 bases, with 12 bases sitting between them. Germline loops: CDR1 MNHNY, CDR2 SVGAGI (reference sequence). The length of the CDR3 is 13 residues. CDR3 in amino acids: CASRRTGTTEAFF. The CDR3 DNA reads TGTGCCAGCAGACGAACAGGGACCACTGAAGCTTTCTTT.

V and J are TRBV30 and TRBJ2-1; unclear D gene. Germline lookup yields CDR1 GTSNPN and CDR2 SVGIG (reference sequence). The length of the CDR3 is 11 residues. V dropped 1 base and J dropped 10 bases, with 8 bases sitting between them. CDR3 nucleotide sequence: TGTGCCTGGAGTGGGGTGCGGGAGCAGTTCTTC. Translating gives CAWSGVREQFF. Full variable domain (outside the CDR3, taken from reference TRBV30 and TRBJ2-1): SQTIHQWPATLVQPVGSPLSLECTVEGTSNPNLYWYRQAAGRGLQLLFYSVGIGQISSEVPQNLSASRPQDRQFILSSKKLLLSDSGFYLCAWSGVREQFFGPGTRLTVL.

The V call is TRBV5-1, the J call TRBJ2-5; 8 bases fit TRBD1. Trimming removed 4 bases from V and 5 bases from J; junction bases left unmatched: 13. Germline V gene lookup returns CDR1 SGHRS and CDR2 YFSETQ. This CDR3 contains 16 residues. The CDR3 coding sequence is TGCGCCAGCAGCGGTAGGAGCGACAGGGGTACGGAGACCCAGTACTTC. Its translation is CASSGRSDRGTETQYF.

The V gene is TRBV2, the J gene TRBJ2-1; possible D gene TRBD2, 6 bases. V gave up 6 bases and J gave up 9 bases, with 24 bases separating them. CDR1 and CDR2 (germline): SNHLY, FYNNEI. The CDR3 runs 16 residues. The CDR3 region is CASRRTGRSAIGEQFF. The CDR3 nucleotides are TGTGCCAGCAGGCGGACGGGGAGGTCGGCAATCGGTGAGCAGTTCTTC.

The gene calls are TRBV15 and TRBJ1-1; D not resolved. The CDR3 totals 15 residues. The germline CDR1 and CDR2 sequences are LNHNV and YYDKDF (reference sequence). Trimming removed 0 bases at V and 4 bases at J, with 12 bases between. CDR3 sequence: CATSRDLLAGTEAFF. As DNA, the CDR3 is TGTGCCACCAGCAGAGATCTATTGGCGGGCACTGAAGCTTTCTTT. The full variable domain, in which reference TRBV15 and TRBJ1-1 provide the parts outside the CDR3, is DAMVIQNPRYQVTQFGKPVTLSCSQTLNHNVMYWYQQKSSQAPKLLFHYYDKDFNNEADTPDNFQSRRPNTSFCFLDIRSPGLGDTAMYLCATSRDLLAGTEAFFGQGTRLTVV.

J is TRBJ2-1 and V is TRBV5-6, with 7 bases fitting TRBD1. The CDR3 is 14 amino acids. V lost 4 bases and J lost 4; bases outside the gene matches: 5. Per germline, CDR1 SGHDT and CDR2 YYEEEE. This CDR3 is CASSRQGDYNEQFF. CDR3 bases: TGTGCCAGCAGCCGCCAGGGGGATTACAATGAGCAGTTCTTC.

The CDR3 DNA reads as TGTGCCACCAGCATAGACAGAGCGACCGGGGAGCTGTTTTTT. Its protein product is CATSIDRATGELFF. The V call is TRBV15, the J call TRBJ2-2; D may be TRBD1 (5 bases). Germline V gene data show CDR1 as LNHNV and CDR2 as YYDKDF (reference sequence). CDR3 size: 14 residues. Trimming cost V 4 bases and J 5 bases, with 11 bases left between them.

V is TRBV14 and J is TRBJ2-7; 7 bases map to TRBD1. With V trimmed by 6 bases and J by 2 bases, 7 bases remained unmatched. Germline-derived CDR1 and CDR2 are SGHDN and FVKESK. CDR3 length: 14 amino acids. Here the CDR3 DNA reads TGTGCCAGCAGGCGGACAGGTTCCCCCTACGAGCAGTACTTC. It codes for CASRRTGSPYEQYF.